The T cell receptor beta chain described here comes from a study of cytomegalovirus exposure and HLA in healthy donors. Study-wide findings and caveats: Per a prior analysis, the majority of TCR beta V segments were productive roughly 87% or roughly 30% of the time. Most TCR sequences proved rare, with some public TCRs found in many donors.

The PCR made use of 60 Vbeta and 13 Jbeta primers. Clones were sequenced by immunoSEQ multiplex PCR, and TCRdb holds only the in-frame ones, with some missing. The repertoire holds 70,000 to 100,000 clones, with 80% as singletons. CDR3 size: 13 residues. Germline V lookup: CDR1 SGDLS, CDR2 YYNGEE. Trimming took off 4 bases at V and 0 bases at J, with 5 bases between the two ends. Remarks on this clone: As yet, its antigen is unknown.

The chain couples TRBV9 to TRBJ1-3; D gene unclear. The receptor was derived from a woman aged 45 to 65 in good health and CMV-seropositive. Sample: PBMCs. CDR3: CASSLFSGNTIYF. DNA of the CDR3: TGTGCCAGCAGCCTCTTCTCTGGAAACACCATATATTTT.